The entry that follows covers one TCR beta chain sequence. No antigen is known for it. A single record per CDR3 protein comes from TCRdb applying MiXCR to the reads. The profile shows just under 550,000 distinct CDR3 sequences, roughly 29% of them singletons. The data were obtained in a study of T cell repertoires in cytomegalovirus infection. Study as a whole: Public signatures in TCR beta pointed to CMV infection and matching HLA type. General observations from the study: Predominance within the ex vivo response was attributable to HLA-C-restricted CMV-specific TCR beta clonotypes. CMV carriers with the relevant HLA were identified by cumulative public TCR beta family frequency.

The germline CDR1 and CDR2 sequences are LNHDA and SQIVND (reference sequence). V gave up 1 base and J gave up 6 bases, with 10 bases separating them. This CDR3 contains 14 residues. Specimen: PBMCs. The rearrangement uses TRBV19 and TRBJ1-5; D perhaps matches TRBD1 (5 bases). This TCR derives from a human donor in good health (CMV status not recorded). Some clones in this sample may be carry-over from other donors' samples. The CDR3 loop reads CASSIGGVGQPQHF. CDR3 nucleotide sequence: TGTGCCAGTAGTATAGGAGGGGTAGGTCAGCCCCAGCATTTT.